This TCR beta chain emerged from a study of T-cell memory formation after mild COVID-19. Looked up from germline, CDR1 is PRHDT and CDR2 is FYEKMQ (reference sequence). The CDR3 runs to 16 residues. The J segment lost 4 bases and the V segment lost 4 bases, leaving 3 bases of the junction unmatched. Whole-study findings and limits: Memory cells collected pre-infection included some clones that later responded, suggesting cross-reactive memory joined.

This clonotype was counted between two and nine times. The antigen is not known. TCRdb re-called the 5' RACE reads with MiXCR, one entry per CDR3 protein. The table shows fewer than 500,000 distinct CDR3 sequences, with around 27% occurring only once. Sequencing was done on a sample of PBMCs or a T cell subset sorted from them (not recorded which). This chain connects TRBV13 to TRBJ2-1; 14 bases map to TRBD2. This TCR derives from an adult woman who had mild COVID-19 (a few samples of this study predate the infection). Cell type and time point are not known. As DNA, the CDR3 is TGTGCCAGCAGCTCGGGACTAGCGGGGGTATACAATGAGCAGTTCTTC. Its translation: CASSSGLAGVYNEQFF.